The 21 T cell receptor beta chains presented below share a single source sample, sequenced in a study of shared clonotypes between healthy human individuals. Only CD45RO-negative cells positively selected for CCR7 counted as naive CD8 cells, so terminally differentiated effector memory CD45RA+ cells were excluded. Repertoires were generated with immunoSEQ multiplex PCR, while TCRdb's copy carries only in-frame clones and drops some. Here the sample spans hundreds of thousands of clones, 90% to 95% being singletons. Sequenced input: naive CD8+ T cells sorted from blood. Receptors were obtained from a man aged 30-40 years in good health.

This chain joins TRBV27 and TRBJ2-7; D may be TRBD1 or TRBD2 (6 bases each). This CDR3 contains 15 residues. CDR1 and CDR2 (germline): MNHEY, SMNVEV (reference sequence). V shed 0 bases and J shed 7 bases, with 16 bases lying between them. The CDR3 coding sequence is TGTGCCAGCAGTTTATCGTGGGGGGCTGGTGGGGAGCAGTACTTC. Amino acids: CASSLSWGAGGEQYF.

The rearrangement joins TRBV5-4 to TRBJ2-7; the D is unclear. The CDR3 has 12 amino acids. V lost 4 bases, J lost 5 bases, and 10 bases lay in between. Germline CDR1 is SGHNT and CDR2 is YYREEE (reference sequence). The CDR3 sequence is CASSAYSDEQYF. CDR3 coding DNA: TGTGCCAGCAGCGCTTACAGCGACGAGCAGTACTTC.

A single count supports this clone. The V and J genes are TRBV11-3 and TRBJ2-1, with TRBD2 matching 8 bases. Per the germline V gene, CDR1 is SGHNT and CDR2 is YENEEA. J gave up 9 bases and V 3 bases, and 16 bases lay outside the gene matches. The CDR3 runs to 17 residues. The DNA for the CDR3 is TGTGCCAGCAGCTTGATGAAGGGACTAGGACCCCATAGTGAGCAGTTCTTC. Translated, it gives CASSLMKGLGPHSEQFF.

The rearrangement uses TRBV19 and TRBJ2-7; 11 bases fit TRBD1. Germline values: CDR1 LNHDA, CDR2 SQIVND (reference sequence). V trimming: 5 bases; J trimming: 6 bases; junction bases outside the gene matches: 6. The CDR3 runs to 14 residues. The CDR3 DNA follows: TGTGCCAGTAGTTCCGGACAGGGGGCTGTCGAGCAGTACTTC. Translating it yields CASSSGQGAVEQYF.

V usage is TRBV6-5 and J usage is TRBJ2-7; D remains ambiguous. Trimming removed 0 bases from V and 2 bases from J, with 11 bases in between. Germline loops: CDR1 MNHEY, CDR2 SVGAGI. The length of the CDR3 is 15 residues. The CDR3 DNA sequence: TGTGCCAGCAGTTACTCTATTAACAACCCCTACGAGCAGTACTTC. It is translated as CASSYSINNPYEQYF.

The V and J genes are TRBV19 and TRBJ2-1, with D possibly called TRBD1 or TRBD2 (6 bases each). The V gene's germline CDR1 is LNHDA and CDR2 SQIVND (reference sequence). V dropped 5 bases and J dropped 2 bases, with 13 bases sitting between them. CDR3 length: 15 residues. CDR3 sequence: CASSPEGGAYNEQFF. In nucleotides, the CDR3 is TGTGCCAGTAGTCCGGAGGGGGGAGCCTACAATGAGCAGTTCTTC.

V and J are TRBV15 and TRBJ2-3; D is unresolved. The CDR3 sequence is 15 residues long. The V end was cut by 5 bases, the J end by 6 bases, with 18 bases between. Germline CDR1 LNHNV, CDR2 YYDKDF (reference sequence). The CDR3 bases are TGTGCCACCAGCTCCCCGGCGACCCGGCCTGATACGCAGTATTTT. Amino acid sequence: CATSSPATRPDTQYF. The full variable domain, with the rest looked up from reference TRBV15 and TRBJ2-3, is DAMVIQNPRYQVTQFGKPVTLSCSQTLNHNVMYWYQQKSSQAPKLLFHYYDKDFNNEADTPDNFQSRRPNTSFCFLDIRSPGLGDTAMYLCATSSPATRPDTQYFGPGTRLTVL.

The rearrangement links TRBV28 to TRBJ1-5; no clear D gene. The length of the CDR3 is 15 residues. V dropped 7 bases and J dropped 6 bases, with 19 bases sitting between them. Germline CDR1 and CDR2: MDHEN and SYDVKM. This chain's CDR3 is CASIRAEGGRQPQHF. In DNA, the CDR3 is TGTGCCAGCATTAGGGCCGAGGGAGGTCGTCAGCCCCAGCATTTT.

The CDR3 nucleotides are TGTGCCAGCAGCTTGTTTCTACGGGAAACGGATGAGCAGTTCTTC. Translated, it gives CASSLFLRETDEQFF. The chain recombines TRBV7-9 with TRBJ2-1, with a tentative D call TRBD2 (5 bases). Trimming stripped 3 bases from V and 8 bases from J, with 17 bases between. The CDR3 sequence is 15 residues long. CDR1 and CDR2 from the germline V gene are SEHNR and FQNEAQ (reference sequence). The full variable domain, in which reference TRBV7-9 and TRBJ2-1 provide the parts outside the CDR3, is DTGVSQNPRHKITKRGQNVTFRCDPISEHNRLYWYRQTLGQGPEFLTYFQNEAQLEKSRLLSDRFSAERPKGSFSTLEIQRTEQGDSAMYLCASSLFLRETDEQFFGPGTRLTVL.

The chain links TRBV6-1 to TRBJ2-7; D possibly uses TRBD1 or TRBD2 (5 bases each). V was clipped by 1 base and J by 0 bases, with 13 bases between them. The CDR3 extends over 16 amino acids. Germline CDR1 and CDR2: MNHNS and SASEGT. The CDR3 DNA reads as TGTGCCAGCAGTGAAGTGGGGGTGGTCAGCTCCTACGAGCAGTACTTC. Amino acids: CASSEVGVVSSYEQYF.

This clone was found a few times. DNA for the CDR3: TGTGCCAGCAGCTTAATCACTGAAGCTTTCTTT. Translating it yields CASSLITEAFF. The rearrangement links TRBV7-9 to TRBJ1-1; D unresolved. In germline, CDR1 is SEHNR, CDR2 FQNEAQ (reference sequence). V lost 2 bases and J 4 bases, leaving 2 bases between the germline ends. The CDR3 spans 11 residues.

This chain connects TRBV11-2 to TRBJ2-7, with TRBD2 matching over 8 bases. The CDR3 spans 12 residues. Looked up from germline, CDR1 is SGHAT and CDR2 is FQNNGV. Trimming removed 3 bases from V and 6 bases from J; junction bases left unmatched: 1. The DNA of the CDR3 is TGTGCCAGCAGCTTCCGGGGGGGCGAGCAGTACTTC. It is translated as CASSFRGGEQYF. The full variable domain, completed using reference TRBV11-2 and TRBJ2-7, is EAGVAQSPRYKIIEKRQSVAFWCNPISGHATLYWYQQILGQGPKLLIQFQNNGVVDDSQLPKDRFSAERLKGVDSTLKIQPAKLEDSAVYLCASSFRGGEQYFGPGTRLTVT.

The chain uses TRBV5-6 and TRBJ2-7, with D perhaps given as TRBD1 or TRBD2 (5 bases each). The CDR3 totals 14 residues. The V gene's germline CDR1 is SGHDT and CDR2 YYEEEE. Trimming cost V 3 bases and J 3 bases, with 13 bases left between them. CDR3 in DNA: TGTGCCAGCAGCTCGCTCTCGGGGCTCTACGAGCAGTACTTC. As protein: CASSSLSGLYEQYF.

The CDR3 coding sequence is TGTGCCAGCAGCTCCAGTACAGGGAGGTTTGGCTACGAGCAGTACTTC. Translated, it gives CASSSSTGRFGYEQYF. The chain joins TRBV11-2 to TRBJ2-7; D might be TRBD1 or TRBD2, each matching 6 bases. The CDR3 is 16 residues long. The ends were cut back, 4 bases at V and 3 bases at J, with 19 bases in the middle. Germline values: CDR1 SGHAT, CDR2 FQNNGV.

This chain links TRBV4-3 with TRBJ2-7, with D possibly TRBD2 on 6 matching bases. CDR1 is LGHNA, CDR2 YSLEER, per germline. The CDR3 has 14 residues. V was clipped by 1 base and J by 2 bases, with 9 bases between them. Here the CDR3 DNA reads TGCGCCAGCAGCCAAGGGTCGGGGGCCTACGAGCAGTACTTC. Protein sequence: CASSQGSGAYEQYF.

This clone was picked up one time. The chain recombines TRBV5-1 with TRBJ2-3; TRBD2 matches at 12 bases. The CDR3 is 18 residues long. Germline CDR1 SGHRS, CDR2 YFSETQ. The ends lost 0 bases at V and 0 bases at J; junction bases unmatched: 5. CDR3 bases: TGCGCCAGCAGCTTGGTCCTAGCGGGAGGGCCGAGCACAGATACGCAGTATTTT. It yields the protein CASSLVLAGGPSTDTQYF.

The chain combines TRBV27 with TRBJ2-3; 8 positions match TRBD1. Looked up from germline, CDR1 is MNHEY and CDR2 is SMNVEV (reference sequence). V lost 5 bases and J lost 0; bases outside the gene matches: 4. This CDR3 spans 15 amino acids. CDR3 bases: TGTGCCAGCAGTGGACAGGGTCGGAGCACAGATACGCAGTATTTT. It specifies CASSGQGRSTDTQYF.

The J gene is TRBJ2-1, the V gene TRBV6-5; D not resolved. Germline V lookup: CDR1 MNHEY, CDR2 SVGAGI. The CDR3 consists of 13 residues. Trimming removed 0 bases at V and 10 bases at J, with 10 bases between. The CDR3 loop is CASSYSFAREQFF. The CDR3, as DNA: TGTGCCAGCAGTTACTCTTTTGCGCGGGAGCAGTTCTTC.

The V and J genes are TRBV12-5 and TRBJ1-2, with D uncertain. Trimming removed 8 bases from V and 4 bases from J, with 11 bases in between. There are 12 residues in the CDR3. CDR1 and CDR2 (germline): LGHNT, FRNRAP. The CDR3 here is CASSDGLYGYTF. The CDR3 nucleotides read TGTGCTAGTTCTGACGGGCTCTATGGCTACACCTTC. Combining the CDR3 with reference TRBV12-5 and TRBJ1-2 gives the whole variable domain DARVTQTPRHKVTEMGQEVTMRCQPILGHNTVFWYRQTMMQGLELLAYFRNRAPLDDSGMPKDRFSAEMPDATLATLKIQPSEPRDSAVYFCASSDGLYGYTFGSGTRLTVV.

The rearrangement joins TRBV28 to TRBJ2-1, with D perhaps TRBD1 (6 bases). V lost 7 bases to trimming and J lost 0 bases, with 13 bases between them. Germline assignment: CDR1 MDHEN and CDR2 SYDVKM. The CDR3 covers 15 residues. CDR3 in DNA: TGTGCCAGCATCCAGAGGGGGAGCTCCTACAATGAGCAGTTCTTC. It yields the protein CASIQRGSSYNEQFF.

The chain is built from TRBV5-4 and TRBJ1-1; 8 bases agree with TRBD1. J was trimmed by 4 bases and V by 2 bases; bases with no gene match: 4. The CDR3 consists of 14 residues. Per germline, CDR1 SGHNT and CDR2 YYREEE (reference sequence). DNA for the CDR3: TGTGCCAGCAGCTTCCAGGGGGCAGGCACTGAAGCTTTCTTT. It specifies CASSFQGAGTEAFF.